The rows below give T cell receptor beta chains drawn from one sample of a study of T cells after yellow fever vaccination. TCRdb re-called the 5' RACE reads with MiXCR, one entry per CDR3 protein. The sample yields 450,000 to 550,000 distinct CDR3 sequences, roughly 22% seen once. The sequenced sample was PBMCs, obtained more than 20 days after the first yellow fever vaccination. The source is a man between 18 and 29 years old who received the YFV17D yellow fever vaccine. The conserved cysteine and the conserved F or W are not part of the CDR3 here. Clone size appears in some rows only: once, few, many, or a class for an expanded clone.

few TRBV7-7 ASSATLGLAGGEDTQY
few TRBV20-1 SAYNLDGLGGNQPQH
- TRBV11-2 ASSLETGGRRLGEKLF
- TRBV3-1 ASSFHRVNEQF
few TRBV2 ASSDVRGAPETQY
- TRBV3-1 ASSQGTGVLLQETQY
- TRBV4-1 ASSPHEGERDNQPQH
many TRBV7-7 ASSRDRGHEQY
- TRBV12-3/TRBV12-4 ASRGLGGELF
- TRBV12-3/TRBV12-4 ASSWYLQGSGELF
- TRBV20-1 SARTGTGYEQY
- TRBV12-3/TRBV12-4 ASILGEGVTGELF
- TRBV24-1 ATSLYNEQF
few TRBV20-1 SARGRAWTGELF
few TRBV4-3 ASSLSGNGYT
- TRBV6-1 ASNQKNGVTQY
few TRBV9 ASGEGTGELF
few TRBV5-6 ASSLDTGTEAF
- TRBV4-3 ASSQGVQTLNNEQF
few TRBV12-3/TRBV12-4 ASRSLTGAF
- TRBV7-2 ASSKAWGRDEQF
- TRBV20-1 SAQKRGGYQETQY
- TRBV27 ASSSETGAQETQY
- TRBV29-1 SDRQGDTEAF
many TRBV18 ASSPTANTEAF
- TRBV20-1 SAKLASGGSTDTQY
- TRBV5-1 ASSPRLAGAINNEQF
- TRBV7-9 ASSFWTGEDSPLH
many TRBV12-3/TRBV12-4 ASRGQMNTEAF
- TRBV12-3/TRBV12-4 ARSRTVSYEQY
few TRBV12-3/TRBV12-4 ASSSTPQETQY
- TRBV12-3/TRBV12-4 ASSLLQGGRTEAF
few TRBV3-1 ASSQGRVTDTQY
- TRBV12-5 ASGLVLGRGAYEQY
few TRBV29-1 SDSGGAGETQY
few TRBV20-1 SAEAGGTDTQY
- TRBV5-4 ASSPRPPSSYNEQF
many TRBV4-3 ASSQVGNEQF
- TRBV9 ASSVDQGYNTEAF
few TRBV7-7 ASSLEAAGGADTQY
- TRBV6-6 ASSYDRASPLH
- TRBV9 ASSAKSSWEQY
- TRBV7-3 ASSLKAPPDGSPLH
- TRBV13 ASSLGALDTGELF
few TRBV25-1 ASTVETGADTQY
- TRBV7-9 ASSRGDSNNEQF
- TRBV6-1 ASSEEQGGKDTQY
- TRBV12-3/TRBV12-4 ASSRTRDRDSLSTGELF
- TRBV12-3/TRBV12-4 ASTRGRVDTQY
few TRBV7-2 ASSLAQGGPYEQY
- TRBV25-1 ASVGGYEQY
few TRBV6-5 ASSYPPGTGDNEQF
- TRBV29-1 SVEDPGDYKTQY
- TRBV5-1 ASSPDGHLSYNSPLH
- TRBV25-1 ASSTRKSSEAF
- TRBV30 AGGQPYGYT
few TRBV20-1 SAGRGQGANEQF
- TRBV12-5 ASGLVHTGPYNEQF